A single sample is the source of the 9 T cell receptor beta chains below, sequenced in a study of esophageal squamous cell carcinoma tumors. Amplification combined a P20EA primer and a TCR alpha or TCR beta constant-region primer, then a nested second PCR used CA2 or CB2. Reverse transcription used a polyT18-containing BSL-18E primer, and TCR genes were amplified by unbiased adaptor ligation RT-PCR. MiXCR, run by TCRdb on the 5' RACE reads, gives a single entry per CDR3 protein. The sample includes over a thousand distinct CDR3 sequences, about 13% of them seen just once. Material: tumor tissue. The receptors were gathered from a man between 50 and 80 years old with esophageal squamous cell carcinoma.

Sample share makes this clonotype medium-sized. The chain recombines TRBV27 with TRBJ2-7; D unresolved. This CDR3 has 13 amino acids. Trimming left V 4 bases short and J 7 bases short, with 14 bases between. Germline CDR1 is MNHEY and CDR2 is SMNVEV (reference sequence). The CDR3 sequence: CASSSSDAWEQYF. The DNA of the CDR3 is TGTGCCAGCAGTTCCTCTGACGCTTGGGAGCAGTACTTC.

This clonotype is labeled as large. The V gene is TRBV3-1, the J gene TRBJ2-1, with D possibly being TRBD2 (6 bases). This CDR3 is 15 amino acids long. The germline V gene encodes CDR1 LGHDT and CDR2 YNNKEL (reference sequence). V was pared by 4 bases and J by 2 bases, with 12 bases between. In DNA form, the CDR3 reads TGTGCCAGCAGCCCCTCACGCGGGACCTACAATGAGCAGTTCTTC. This codes for CASSPSRGTYNEQFF.

This clonotype was seen more than once but under ten times. The genes are TRBV7-2 and TRBJ2-5; D perhaps matches TRBD2 (6 bases). Trimming took off 5 bases at V and 2 bases at J, with 12 bases between the two ends. The CDR3 extends over 14 amino acids. Germline V gene data show CDR1 as SGHTA and CDR2 as FQGNSA. The CDR3 coding sequence is TGTGCCAGCAGCCCAGGGACTGTACAAGAGACCCAGTACTTC. Translated, it gives CASSPGTVQETQYF.

On this clonotype itself: A much larger clone is a single base away; this may be a read error. The CDR3 spells CASSKYGGNEQFF. The CDR3 DNA is TGTGCCAGCAGCAAATACGGGGGGAATGAGCAGTTCTTC. The J gene is TRBJ2-1, the V gene TRBV14, with 7 bases that match TRBD2. V was pared by 5 bases and J by 7 bases, with 5 bases of the junction left unmatched. The CDR3 is 13 amino acids. The germline CDR1 and CDR2 sequences are SGHDN and FVKESK.

About this clonotype itself: Possible read error: a much larger clone is one base away. The chain recombines TRBV19 with TRBJ1-6; D may be TRBD1 (6 bases). This CDR3 region has 15 residues. The germline V gene encodes CDR1 LNHDA and CDR2 SQIVND (reference sequence). In nucleotides, the CDR3 is TGTGCCAGTACCCCGACAGGTTCTTATAATTCAACCCTCCACTTT. This gives the protein CASTPTGSYNSTLHF.

By share, this clonotype ranks as hyperexpanded. This chain links TRBV19 with TRBJ2-1; TRBD2 matches 7 bases. Germline trimming cut 3 bases from V and 2 bases from J; bases unmatched to any gene: 7. CDR1 and CDR2 (germline): LNHDA, SQIVND (reference sequence). CDR3 size: 16 residues. For the CDR3, the DNA is TGTGCCAGTAGTATGAGTAGTCTAGCGGCCTACAATGAGCAGTTCTTC. As protein: CASSMSSLAAYNEQFF.

This clonotype showed up just a few times. V gene TRBV9 combines with J gene TRBJ1-4; D remains ambiguous. Between the trimmed V and J ends, which lost 0 bases and 2 bases, there was a span of 8 bases. Per germline, CDR1 SGDLS and CDR2 YYNGEE. The CDR3 runs to 15 residues. In nucleotides, the CDR3 is TGTGCCAGCAGCGTAGGAGGGATCACTAATGAAAAACTGTTTTTT. It specifies CASSVGGITNEKLFF.

This clonotype counts as medium-sized. This chain uses TRBV20-1 with TRBJ1-1; unclear D gene. Germline-derived CDR1 and CDR2 are DFQATT and SNEGSKA (reference sequence). This CDR3 is 14 amino acids long. The V end lost 6 bases, the J end lost 1 base, and 15 bases lay between the germline ends. CDR3 DNA sequence: TGCAGTGCCACGGAGACATCCACGAACACTGAAGCTTTCTTT. This gives the protein CSATETSTNTEAFF.

By share, this clonotype ranks as medium-sized. The gene calls are TRBV20-1 and TRBJ2-3; D uncertain. V was shortened by 3 bases and J by 3 bases, with 16 bases between the two germline ends. The CDR3 extends over 15 amino acids. Germline V gene lookup returns CDR1 DFQATT and CDR2 SNEGSKA (reference sequence). The CDR3 region has the DNA TGCAGTGCTAGTCTCGCCTTTGGAATGACAGATACGCAGTATTTT. Translated, it gives CSASLAFGMTDTQYF.